This TCR beta chain was retrieved from a study of shared T cell receptors in the human thymus. Generated by immunoSEQ multiplex PCR, the TCRdb table keeps only in-frame clones and is missing some. Among 600,000 to 900,000 clones listed, 75% to 90% were seen once. Germline trimming cut 0 bases from V and 0 bases from J; bases unmatched to any gene: 5. CDR1 SGHVS and CDR2 FQNEAQ come from the germline V gene. The CDR3 contains 18 residues. In addition, the sample was reused for a study of human thymus T cells. That investigation notes: Seemingly biased V and J gene usage marked thymic and blood repertoires.

The chain is built from TRBV7-8 and TRBJ2-1; 10 nucleotides agree with TRBD1. This receptor was taken from a girl in the first two years of life with a congenital heart defect. Sequencing input: thymocytes. The DNA of the CDR3 is TGTGCCAGCAGCTTAGCCGACAGGGGGCCTTCCTCCTACAATGAGCAGTTCTTC. Protein sequence: CASSLADRGPSSYNEQFF.